The T cell receptor (beta chain) described here comes from a study of cytomegalovirus exposure and HLA in healthy donors (dated by TCRdb to 2015 to 2018). The study in broad terms: An earlier analysis of some 550 of the donors reported about 250 Gb of sequence data and 120 million or so unique TCR beta sequences from 190 million or so T cells. An early release covering just under 650 HLA-typed donors comprised about 320 gigabases of sequencing data and roughly 86 million unique TCR sequences. Of the approximately 400 genotyped donors, over 70% fell in the genetic ancestry cluster associated with self-reported Caucasian donors. The study was designed to test whether signatures of past pathogen exposure could be identified by cataloging public T cell receptors. The T cell repertoires of 666 subjects were profiled by immunosequencing and related to cytomegalovirus serostatus. Along with the approximately 650-subject first cohort, a separate validation cohort of over a hundred different subjects was used. High-throughput TCR immunosequencing, statistical association of individual TCRs with disease status, and machine learning were combined to predict cytomegalovirus infection status. A later analysis re-examined previously published TCR beta repertoires from more than 650 donors and added high-resolution HLA genotyping to investigate patterns of TCR occurrence. Rather than drawing on any new phenotypic data, the later analysis identified candidate immune exposures from TCR beta sequences and the way those sequences occurred across donors. In an earlier analysis of a few hundred of the donors, high-throughput TCR beta sequencing was used to judge whether each TCR beta V gene segment behaved as functional or pseudogenic. Donor age, sex, ethnicity and CMV serostatus were compiled together with the repertoire data. A later genetic analysis used genome-wide SNP genotypes for about 60% of the roughly 700 donors, treating that subset as a discovery cohort. All discovery cohort repertoires had been generated using a single sequencing platform. HLA typing covered class I and class II loci at four-digit resolution. Typing coverage varied by locus: roughly 629-640 donors for A, B, C, DRB1 and DQB1; roughly 560 for DQA1; more than 600 for DPA1; about 450 for DPB1. Roughly 5 DR-DQ haplotypes were handled as single units for association and clustering because linkage in the cohort was strong. Among almost 400 genotyped donors of the cohort, an average of about 240,000 unique TCR beta nucleotide sequences were sequenced per donor, about a sixth of them non-productive.

The protocol used for the library was the immunoSEQ multiplex PCR assay. For the multiplex PCR, a mixture combining 60 forward primers for TCR Vbeta segments and 13 reverse primers for TCR Jbeta segments was used. A multiplex PCR assay on genomic DNA amplified the CDR3 region of rearranged TCR beta genes. Amplified TCR beta libraries were sequenced as 87-base-pair reads on the Illumina HiSeq System. As for how the authors treated the data: A later analysis counted some 74 million unique TCR beta chains across the 666 repertoires, and around 9.9 million of these chains were shared by at least two donors. Raw reads were error-corrected and collapsed into unique sequences with a nearest-neighbor algorithm that merged closely related sequences to remove PCR and sequencing errors. To assign V, D and J gene segments, CDR3 sequences were aligned to IMGT reference sequences. For a sequence to be retained, a match of at least six nucleotides to both a V gene segment and a J gene segment was required. A rearrangement was called productive if the CDR3 had no stop codons and remained in frame with V and J, and every other rearrangement was called non-productive. Following IMGT convention, CDR3 was defined as the stretch from the second conserved V-encoded cysteine up to the conserved J-encoded phenylalanine. Sequences without an unambiguous match to a single V gene segment were excluded from the earlier analysis of 450 to 650 of the donors. In an earlier analysis of around 600 of the donors, V segments were called functional above 56.7% productive rearrangements and were called segregating when the between-donor standard deviation exceeded 5%. A statistical classification framework was built for diagnosing cytomegalovirus status from the catalog of TCR beta chain sequences. A later analysis assigned V and J genes by comparing TCR nucleotide sequences with IMGT/GENE-DB human TR gene sequences. In a later analysis, CDR3 sequences and most-parsimonious VDJ recombination scenarios were assigned using the TCRdist pipeline. In a later analysis, every TCR beta chain was defined by the combination of its CDR3 amino acid sequence and its V-gene family, and reads without a unique V-gene family were dropped. As a way to deal with suspected cross-contamination and a sequencing artifact, a later analysis dropped more than 500 nucleotide sequences that were highly shared and had low generation probability. A later analysis calculated a clonal expansion index for each public chain from normalized within-repertoire ranks of inferred template counts. A later analysis computed generation probabilities with a VDJ recombination model fitted to out-of-frame rearrangements, and checked the results against IGoR. In a later analysis, TCR-TCR, TCR-HLA and TCR-CMV co-occurrence was scored with hypergeometric tests, and a repertoire-size bias correction was applied to TCR pairs. False discovery rates were estimated in a later analysis by permuting HLA or CMV assignments 20 times. In a later analysis, co-occurring TCRs were grouped using DBSCAN, and TCRdist sequence similarity was added for clustering within HLA-allele-positive subsets. Repertoires with fewer than 30,000 or more than 120,000 public chains were left out of co-occurrence clustering, as were four to six repertoires with anomalous nucleotide sharing. Here the immuneACCESS table is served through TCRdb, limited to in-frame sequences with V and J called. Missing clones are a known gap in these copies; in checked studies unresolved V genes cover under half, and the rest lacks a known reason. D and trimming come from the DNA, and the V and J calls and clone size come from that table. The sample table shows about 160,000 clones, and around 79% are seen once. Around 4% of the sample belongs to the ten largest clones.

What the work shows at the level of the full study, not this receptor alone: The cohort was sequenced for TCR beta chains only, and without alpha or paired-chain data the features that could be detected were limited. In a later analysis, 15,000 to 20,000 TCR beta sequences were associated with specific HLA alleles at a false discovery rate of 0.05. The presence/absence analyses assumed that sequencing depth was roughly uniform across donors, and that assumption may not be true. Linkage disequilibrium might explain the correlated functional status among segregating V segments, but an unknown experimental factor could not be ruled out. When HLA alleles, especially DR and DQ, strongly co-occurred, attributing TCR associations to individual alleles was difficult. In an earlier analysis of about 600 of the donors, most TCR beta V segments appeared in productive rearrangements about 87% or about 30% of the time, broadly matching IMGT annotations. Three of the identified cytomegalovirus-associated TCR beta chains were confirmed in vitro to be specific for cytomegalovirus antigens. HLA typing was unavailable for some donors at each locus, so association tests used only the typed subset. A further reported finding was that TCR beta sequences accurately predicted the HLA-A and HLA-B alleles for most subjects in the first cohort. In a later analysis, the rate of TCR association differed among HLA loci, with DRB1 alleles having the most associated TCRs and HLA-C alleles having the fewest. For the cohort, immune exposure information was limited to CMV serostatus. The authors suggested that the approach could potentially be generalized to other disease states and immunological phenotypes. Cytomegalovirus status was reported to be diagnosed by the classifier with high specificity and sensitivity in both the original and validation cohorts. A later analysis found that HLA-associated TCR beta chains were more clonally expanded and had lower generation probabilities than equally common non-associated chains. A later genetic analysis associated a missense DCLRE1C variant with V-gene and J-gene trimming of TCR beta chains, and an independent cohort replicated the association. According to a later genetic analysis, donors in an Asian-associated ancestry cluster had fewer N-insertions in productive TCRs than the approximately 650-donor mean. Most TCR sequences were seen in very few donors, while some public TCRs were found in many individuals. Because the 87-base-pair reads could not distinguish some IMGT-functional V segments, including TRBV6-2 and TRBV6-3, those segments were excluded. The earlier analysis of 587 of the donors excluded some 15 rarely observed V segments, including chromosome 9 orphons, because counts were too low. The sequencing pipeline was judged likely to have produced a cluster of highly shared sequence variants as a technical artifact. A later analysis found that most CMV-associated TCR beta chains appeared HLA-restricted, with HLA associations seemingly driven largely by CMV exposure. Several of the top co-occurrence clusters appeared to be linked to parvovirus B19, influenza, CMV and Epstein-Barr virus, according to a later analysis. The study listed 150 to 200 TCR beta chains as associated with cytomegalovirus.

This clone has only one observation. Its antigen is still unknown. No much larger clonotype is one base removed from it; base qualities were not supplied. Here V drops 1 base and J drops 2 bases, and the junction holds 7 bases not matched to any gene. Counted from cysteine to phenylalanine, this CDR3 has 17 amino acids. Left in the record is the CDR3 DNA by itself, 51 bases read in frame from the first base. In the germline V gene (reference sequence), CDR1 corresponds to LNHNV and CDR2 to YYDKDF. The cohort comprised fewer than 750 healthy bone marrow donors. All cohort members were sampled while nominally healthy, although unrecorded immune exposures were likely present. The donor was CMV seronegative and belonged to the group of 352 seronegative cohort members. Every donor gave a peripheral blood sample, and the peripheral blood mononuclear cells from that sample were used for TCR beta sequencing. The Qiagen DNeasy Blood Extraction Kit was used to extract genomic DNA from the blood cell samples.

What was sequenced was PBMCs. The chain is assembled from TRBV15 and TRBJ1-5; TRBD1 aligns with 8 central bases. This receptor was taken from a man in his forties in good health and CMV-seronegative. In nucleotides, the sequence is TGTGCCACCAGCAGAGCCGGACAGGGTTTGGGCAATCAGCCCCAGCATTTT. Its translation is CATSRAGQGLGNQPQHF.